The 9 T cell receptor beta chains listed next were all sequenced from one sample in a study of shared clonotypes between healthy human individuals. The repertoire was sequenced with immunoSEQ multiplex PCR; TCRdb's copy has only in-frame clones and lacks some. The sample gives approximately 1,500,000 clones, roughly 95% of which show up once; 0.95% to 1.5% is in the top ten. The source material was naive CD4+ T cells sorted from blood. The subset: CD45RA+ positively selected. The receptors stem from a man aged 30-40 years in good health.

The chain's CDR3 is CSAVVRNTQYF. CDR3 DNA: TGCAGTGCCGTGGTGAGGAATACGCAGTATTTT. The chain employs TRBV20-1 and TRBJ2-3; D is uncertain. CDR3 length: 11 residues. V lost 6 bases and J lost 7, with 11 bases in between. Germline V gives CDR1 DFQATT, CDR2 SNEGSKA (reference sequence).

This CDR3 is CASSEAARTASLYQPQHF. The CDR3 coding sequence is TGTGCCAGCAGTGAAGCTGCGCGGACAGCTAGTCTATACCAGCCCCAGCATTTT. This sequence joins TRBV6-1 and TRBJ1-5, with D possibly matching TRBD1 (6 bases). The ends were cut back, 0 bases at V and 7 bases at J, with 22 bases in the middle. Germline CDR1 is MNHNS and CDR2 is SASEGT. This CDR3 spans 18 amino acids.

The rearrangement uses TRBV7-7 and TRBJ2-5; 10 bases are a match to TRBD1. V shed 5 bases and J 5 bases; nucleotides not matched to a gene: 8. The germline gives CDR1 SSHAT, CDR2 FNYEAQ (reference sequence). The CDR3 length is 15 residues. CDR3 amino acids: CASSGQTGGRETQYF. The CDR3 bases are TGTGCCAGCAGCGGCCAGACAGGGGGCAGGGAGACCCAGTACTTC.

The chain has TRBV5-1 and TRBJ2-1; tentatively, D is TRBD1 (5 bases). CDR1 and CDR2 from the germline V gene are SGHRS and YFSETQ. V dropped 4 bases and J dropped 6 bases, with 14 bases sitting between them. This CDR3 spans 14 amino acids. The CDR3 bases are TGCGCCAGCAGCGCGACAGCTCCCCTCAATGAGCAGTTCTTC. Its protein is CASSATAPLNEQFF.

Regarding this clone: Other DNA sequences in the same sample also yield this CDR3. The V and J genes are TRBV28 and TRBJ1-2; no definite D call. CDR3 length equals 13 residues. The V gene's germline CDR1 is MDHEN and CDR2 SYDVKM. V gave up 3 bases and J gave up 0 bases, with 5 bases separating them. CDR3 DNA: TGTGCCAGCAGTTTTGGAGCTAACTATGGCTACACCTTC. Translated, it gives CASSFGANYGYTF.

The J gene is TRBJ2-5, the V gene TRBV5-4; weak D call: TRBD1 (5 bases). CDR1 is SGHNT, CDR2 YYREEE, per germline (reference sequence). This CDR3 has 14 residues. The V gene lost 4 bases and the J gene lost 4 bases, with 14 bases spanning the gap. CDR3 nucleotides: TGTGCCAGCAGCCTGGACATAGCCGGAGAGACCCAGTACTTC. Encoded protein: CASSLDIAGETQYF.

The CDR3 spells CASSAGQVWPSYEQYF. Written as DNA, the CDR3 is TGTGCCAGCAGCGCGGGACAGGTGTGGCCTTCCTACGAGCAGTACTTC. This chain links TRBV5-4 with TRBJ2-7; 8 bases are shared with TRBD1. Trimming cost V 4 bases and J 1 base; bases outside gene matches: 10. The CDR3 has 16 residues. CDR1 is SGHNT and CDR2 is YYREEE in the germline V gene (reference sequence).

The CDR3 protein is CASSYWGRRMNTEAFF. In DNA, the CDR3 is TGTGCCAGCAGTTACTGGGGTCGGAGAATGAACACTGAAGCTTTCTTT. The chain links TRBV6-5 to TRBJ1-1; D not certain. The germline V and J ends were trimmed by 1 base and 0 bases, with 12 bases remaining between them. From germline, CDR1 is MNHEY and CDR2 SVGAGI. This CDR3 has 16 residues.

The chain uses TRBV6-6 and TRBJ1-3; TRBD1 is a possible D gene (5 bases). This CDR3 spans 15 amino acids. The germline gives CDR1 MNHNY, CDR2 SVGAGI (reference sequence). V lost 2 bases and J 3 bases, leaving 11 bases between the germline ends. CDR3 nucleotides: TGTGCCAGCAGTTACGGGGGGGGAGTTGGAAACACCATATATTTT. Its protein product is CASSYGGGVGNTIYF.